The following is a TCR beta chain sequence with its context. This entry is derived from a study of cytomegalovirus exposure and HLA in healthy donors. The PCR was carried out with 60 Vbeta primers and 13 Jbeta primers. This table comes from immunoSEQ multiplex PCR, and its TCRdb copy is limited to in-frame clones, with some not included. The table includes around 130,000 clones, roughly 80% detected once. This clonotype was sampled from a man under 40 in good health and CMV-seronegative. The source material was PBMCs.

In nucleotides, the CDR3 is TGCGCCAGCAGCTTGGGGGGCCCGGGGAACACTGAAGCTTTCTTT. Encoded protein: CASSLGGPGNTEAFF. The V and J genes are TRBV5-1 and TRBJ1-1, with TRBD1 as a possible D gene (5 bases). The CDR3 loop spans 15 amino acids. Germline V gene lookup returns CDR1 SGHRS and CDR2 YFSETQ. V was trimmed by 0 bases and J by 1 base, leaving 10 bases between them.